The rows below give T cell receptor beta chains drawn from one sample of a study of blood T cell repertoires in COVID-19. Data came from immunoSEQ multiplex PCR; TCRdb stores just in-frame clones and leaves some out. The repertoire holds roughly 100,000 clones, with 88% as singletons. Sequenced: peripheral blood. Source of these receptors: a man aged 50 to 59 with COVID-19, enrolled during active disease. The conserved cysteine and the conserved F or W are not part of the CDR3 here.

TRBV6-1	13	TRBJ1-4	ASSEALGRHEKLF
TRBV6-1	11	TRBJ2-7	ASSEALPHGQY
TRBV19	12	TRBJ1-3	ASTTGSSGNTIY
TRBV30	12	TRBJ1-2	AWSVHLTGHGYT
TRBV5-1	13	TRBJ2-5	ASSLAWGRDETQY
TRBV10-3	11	TRBJ1-5	AIRYGEGQPQH
TRBV19	13	TRBJ2-1	ASSTGRGPYNEQF
TRBV27	13	TRBJ2-7	ASSLDRGLSYEQY
TRBV12-3/TRBV12-4	11	TRBJ2-1	ASSFPQGHEQF
TRBV6-5	13	TRBJ2-2	ASTKGQGNTGELF
TRBV29-1	12	TRBJ2-7	SVSTPTLTYEQY
TRBV6-6	12	TRBJ1-5	ASSLTGGDQPQH
TRBV4-1	15	TRBJ2-4	ASSQGAGTGAKNIQY
TRBV7-2	14	TRBJ2-1	ASSTISGGFYNEQF
TRBV28	9	TRBJ2-1	ASSLEGGQF
TRBV19	14	TRBJ1-6	ASRPSTETYNSPLH
TRBV7-2	12	TRBJ2-4	ASSLQGGGNIQY
TRBV6-5	13	TRBJ2-7	ASSYSFSLNYEQY
TRBV21-1	15	TRBJ1-3	ASSKGKGATSGNTIY
TRBV5-1	13	TRBJ2-7	ASSLVGQGPYEQY
TRBV4-2	14	TRBJ2-2	ASSLQSTGYTGELF
TRBV5-1	14	TRBJ2-7	ASSLAWPSVGDEQY
TRBV3-1/TRBV3-2	13	TRBJ2-1	ASSPPGQGGNEQF
TRBV11-2	13	TRBJ1-4	ASSLGAGGVEKLF
TRBV7-9	12	TRBJ1-1	ASSLGGGSTEAF
TRBV7-8	13	TRBJ2-7	ASSLDRQGAYEQY
TRBV5-1	13	TRBJ1-5	ASSPGTAGRGPQH
TRBV5-5	14	TRBJ1-1	ASSLGFGRLNTEAF
TRBV2	13	TRBJ2-2	AGSTSGGVGGELF
TRBV6-6	11	TRBJ1-5	ASTLGGEKPQH
TRBV7-3	14	TRBJ2-5	ASSLRQGRGQETQY
TRBV21-1	15	TRBJ1-5	ASSKVGGADSNQPQH
TRBV13	13	TRBJ2-2	ASSPRDRVIGELF
TRBV14	10	TRBJ2-1	ASSGQMSEQF
TRBV6-5	12	TRBJ1-3	ASSRGRSGNTIY
TRBV10-3	12	TRBJ1-5	AIRGVQGNQPQH
TRBV7-2	13	TRBJ2-7	ASSPNSGGPYEQY
TRBV19	13	TRBJ1-2	ASTGQGDHYYGYT
TRBV3-1/TRBV3-2	13	TRBJ1-2	ASSDDGMGPSGYT
TRBV10-3	11	TRBJ1-5	AISEGPGQPQH
TRBV5-1	13	TRBJ1-5	ASSQTGGSNQPQH
TRBV7-8	15	TRBJ1-2	ASSFTGVGPHNYGYT